The entry below gives a single T cell receptor (beta chain) sequence along with its context. This entry is derived from a study of blood T cell repertoires in COVID-19. The wider study: PBMCs, B-cell-depleted T cells, or T cells provided the cDNA or gDNA that made up the material.

CDR3 length equals 15 residues. Per germline, CDR1 SGHDT and CDR2 YYEEEE. The V and J ends lost 0 bases and 1 base respectively, with 10 bases between them. In the study's own analysis: From reference gene primer amplification, estimates of nucleated cell counts were derived. The repertoire was sequenced with immunoSEQ multiplex PCR; TCRdb's copy has only in-frame clones and lacks some. V and J calls and clone size follow that table, whereas D and trimming were derived from the DNA. Of roughly 230,000 clones listed, about 88% are singletons. The source material was peripheral blood. The clonotype originates from a middle-aged man with acute or convalescent COVID-19. The V gene is TRBV5-6, the J gene TRBJ1-1; tentatively, D is TRBD1 (6 bases). The CDR3 region is CASSLETGQNTEAFF. The CDR3 region has the DNA TGTGCCAGCAGCTTGGAAACGGGACAGAACACTGAAGCTTTCTTT. Looking up the rest from reference TRBV5-6 and TRBJ1-1 gives the full variable domain: DAGVTQSPTHLIKTRGQQVTLRCSPKSGHDTVSWYQQALGQGPQFIFQYYEEEERQRGNFPDRFSGHQFPNYSSELNVNALLLGDSALYLCASSLETGQNTEAFFGQGTRLTVV.